The 11 T cell receptor beta chains below come from one sample, sequenced in a study of neurological immune-mediated disorders. From the 5' RACE reads, TCRdb called clonotypes with MiXCR, one entry per CDR3 protein. The data contain 71,000 or so distinct CDR3 sequences, 4.5% to 6.5% of them singletons. Material: PBMCs. The source is a woman aged 25 to 39 with multiple sclerosis.

This clonotype was found many times. V and J are TRBV2 and TRBJ2-5, with D unresolved. Germline CDR1 SNHLY, CDR2 FYNNEI. The V gene lost 3 bases and the J gene lost 2 bases, with 13 bases spanning the gap. CDR3 size: 15 residues. The CDR3 here is CASSEVAGQQETQYF. The DNA for the CDR3 is TGTGCCAGCAGTGAGGTGGCAGGTCAGCAAGAGACCCAGTACTTC.

At least ten counts were recorded for this clonotype. V and J are TRBV19 and TRBJ2-5, with D unresolved. Germline CDR1 is LNHDA and CDR2 is SQIVND (reference sequence). The CDR3 is 16 amino acids. V dropped 3 bases and J dropped 2 bases, with 16 bases sitting between them. In DNA form, the CDR3 reads TGTGCCAGTAGTATCCGGTGGTGGACGGTGCAAGAGACCCAGTACTTC. It is translated as CASSIRWWTVQETQYF.

This clonotype occurred many times. The chain couples TRBV7-2 to TRBJ2-3; D remains unclear. With 4 bases removed from V and 1 base from J, the gap between germline ends came to 12 bases. The CDR3 extends over 15 amino acids. Germline-derived CDR1 and CDR2 are SGHTA and FQGNSA. The CDR3 DNA reads TGTGCCAGCAGCTCGGGTCTTAGAGGCACAGATACGCAGTATTTT. Its translation is CASSSGLRGTDTQYF.

The sample holds many counts of this clonotype. The genes are TRBV10-3 and TRBJ2-1; 7 positions agree with TRBD1. CDR3 length: 15 residues. V was pared by 3 bases and J by 1 base, with 3 bases of the junction left unmatched. Per the germline V gene, CDR1 is ENHRY and CDR2 is SYGVKD. CDR3 sequence reads: CAISDFRGSYNEQFF. In DNA, the CDR3 is TGTGCCATCAGTGACTTCAGGGGGTCCTACAATGAGCAGTTCTTC.

This clonotype occurred many times. V usage is TRBV30 and J usage is TRBJ2-1, with TRBD1 matching over 9 bases. The CDR3 consists of 14 residues. V was pared by 5 bases and J by 6 bases, with 8 bases of the junction left unmatched. Germline lookup yields CDR1 GTSNPN and CDR2 SVGIG (reference sequence). Written as DNA, the CDR3 is TGTGCCTGGGATACAGGGGGCATATTCAATGAGCAGTTCTTC. Encoded protein: CAWDTGGIFNEQFF.

On this clonotype: It may be a read error: a sequence one base away is much more abundant. The J gene is TRBJ2-5, the V gene TRBV5-1; TRBD2 aligns across 7 bases. The CDR3 runs 13 residues. CDR1 is SGHRS and CDR2 is YFSETQ in the germline V gene. The CDR3 here is CASSLGSRENQYF. The CDR3 DNA reads as TGCGCCAGCAGCTTAGGGTCGCGGGAGAACCAGTACTTC.

This clonotype appeared many times. V and J are TRBV5-1 and TRBJ2-3; tentatively, D is TRBD1 (5 bases). The CDR3 loop spans 14 amino acids. The ends were cut back, 0 bases at V and 6 bases at J, with 11 bases in the middle. From germline, CDR1 is SGHRS and CDR2 YFSETQ. The CDR3 sequence: CASSLAQGKDTQYF. CDR3 DNA: TGCGCCAGCAGCTTGGCCCAGGGCAAGGATACGCAGTATTTT. The whole variable domain, filled in from reference TRBV5-1 and TRBJ2-3, reads KAGVTQTPRYLIKTRGQQVTLSCSPISGHRSVSWYQQTPGQGLQFLFEYFSETQRNKGNFPGRFSGRQFSNSRSEMNVSTLELGDSALYLCASSLAQGKDTQYFGPGTRLTVL.

This clonotype was counted many times. The chain uses TRBV12-3 or TRBV12-4 and TRBJ1-2; 7 nucleotides match TRBD1. The CDR3 consists of 14 residues. Trimming at V came to 6 bases and at J to 1 base, leaving 5 bases not matched to a gene. The CDR3: CASRGQTINYGYTF. The CDR3 region has the DNA TGTGCCAGCAGGGGACAGACCATTAACTATGGCTACACCTTC.

This clonotype appeared many times. The chain links TRBV19 to TRBJ1-1; D is uncertain. V lost 3 bases and J 5 bases, leaving 13 bases between the germline ends. The CDR3 is made up of 14 amino acids. The germline CDR1 and CDR2 sequences are LNHDA and SQIVND (reference sequence). CDR3 DNA: TGTGCCAGTAGTATTCGAGGACCACGGACTGAAGCTTTCTTT. Amino acids: CASSIRGPRTEAFF. The variable domain in full, completed from reference TRBV19 and TRBJ1-1, reads DGGITQSPKYLFRKEGQNVTLSCEQNLNHDAMYWYRQDPGQGLRLIYYSQIVNDFQKGDIAEGYSVSREKKESFPLTVTSAQKNPTAFYLCASSIRGPRTEAFFGQGTRLTVV.

Ten or more counts support this clonotype. The gene calls are TRBV12-3 or TRBV12-4 and TRBJ1-5; 10 nucleotides agree with TRBD1. The CDR3 contains 17 residues. V shed 5 bases, J shed 5 bases, and the junction held 12 bases outside the gene matches. This CDR3 reads CASSPTRDRGWDQPQHF. In nucleotides, the CDR3 is TGTGCCAGCAGTCCGACTCGGGACAGGGGATGGGATCAGCCCCAGCATTTT.

This clonotype was picked up a small number of times. This sequence joins TRBV5-5 and TRBJ2-3; 8 nucleotides align to TRBD1. The CDR3 is 13 amino acids. V lost 2 bases and J lost 5; bases outside the gene matches: 1. Germline assignment: CDR1 SGHKS and CDR2 YYEKEE (reference sequence). This CDR3 is CASSLQGEDTQYF. For the CDR3, the DNA is TGTGCCAGCAGCTTACAGGGGGAAGATACGCAGTATTTT.